A few counts support the clone carrying this T cell receptor beta chain. CDR3 length: 17 residues. The sample belongs to a study of shared clonotypes between healthy human individuals. The sorted-subset replicate PCRs were given approximately 190 ng DNA, which is 30,000 or so T cell genomes. Sequencing was performed with immunoSEQ multiplex PCR; in TCRdb, only in-frame clones are kept and a portion is missing. This table has 550,000 to 800,000 clones, roughly 70% appearing once. Sequenced material: memory CD4+ T cells sorted from blood. Subset in this sample: CD45RA-negative fraction. The TCR sequence derives from a woman younger than 45 in good health. The rearrangement uses TRBV12-2 and TRBJ2-3; the listed D gene, TRBD2, was not tested against the DNA. TRBV12-2 is annotated as a pseudogene. CDR3: CASRLITSGLKADTQYF. CDR3 bases: TGTGCAAGTCGCTTAATAACTAGCGGCTTAAAGGCAGATACGCAGTATTTT.